The clone carrying this TCR beta chain was picked up a small number of times. As yet, its antigen is unknown. As for time point: patch test 3, about 24 weeks after DPC sensitization. Documented treatment: therapeutic diphenylcyclopropenone sensitization with weekly scalp DPC. Samples of blood were obtained prior to the application of each patch test. The entry originates in a study of human T cells and chemical hapten exposure. TCRdb reprocessed the RACE reads via MiXCR and lists one record per CDR3 protein. This table holds about 200,000 distinct CDR3 sequences, 24% found once. The study's findings and limits: Counts of expanded TCRs at PT1 were positively correlated with patch test score. Expanded TCRs made up significantly more big CDR3 similarity clusters than controls did.

Material: whole blood, obtained in connection with sensitization to the hapten diphenylcyclopropenone (DPC). The source of this sequence is a woman in her thirties or forties with alopecia areata. Some clones in this sample may be carry-over from other donors' samples.

In DNA form, the CDR3 reads TGTGCCAGCAGCTTACGGAGCGGGACCTCGACCTACGAGCAGTACTTC. Translated, it gives CASSLRSGTSTYEQYF. V gene TRBV7-2 combines with J gene TRBJ2-7, with 7 bases aligning to TRBD2. The junction had 9 bases not matched to a gene; V was cut back by 2 bases and J by 2 bases. The CDR3 runs to 16 residues. Looked up from germline, CDR1 is SGHTA and CDR2 is FQGNSA. The full variable domain, completed using reference TRBV7-2 and TRBJ2-7, is GAGVSQSPSNKVTEKGKDVELRCDPISGHTALYWYRQSLGQGLEFLIYFQGNSAPDKSGLPSDRFSAERTGGSVSTLTIQRTQQEDSAVYLCASSLRSGTSTYEQYFGPGTRLTVT.